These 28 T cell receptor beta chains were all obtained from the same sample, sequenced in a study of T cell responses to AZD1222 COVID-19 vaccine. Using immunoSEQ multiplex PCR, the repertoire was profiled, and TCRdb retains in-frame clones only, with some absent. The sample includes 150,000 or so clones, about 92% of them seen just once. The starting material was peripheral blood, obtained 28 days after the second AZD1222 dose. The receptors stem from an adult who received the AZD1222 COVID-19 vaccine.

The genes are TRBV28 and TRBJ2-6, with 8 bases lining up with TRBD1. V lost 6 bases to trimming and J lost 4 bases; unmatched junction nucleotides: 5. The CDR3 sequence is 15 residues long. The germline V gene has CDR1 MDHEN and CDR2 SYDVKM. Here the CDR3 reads CASRRQGTGANVLTF. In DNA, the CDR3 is TGTGCCAGCAGAAGACAGGGGACCGGGGCCAACGTCCTGACTTTC.

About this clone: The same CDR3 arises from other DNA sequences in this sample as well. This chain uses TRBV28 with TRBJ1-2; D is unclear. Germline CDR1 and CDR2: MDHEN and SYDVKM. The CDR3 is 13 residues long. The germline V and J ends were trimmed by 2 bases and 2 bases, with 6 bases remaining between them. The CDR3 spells CASSLGRNYGYTF. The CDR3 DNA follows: TGTGCCAGCAGTTTAGGCAGAAACTATGGCTACACCTTC.

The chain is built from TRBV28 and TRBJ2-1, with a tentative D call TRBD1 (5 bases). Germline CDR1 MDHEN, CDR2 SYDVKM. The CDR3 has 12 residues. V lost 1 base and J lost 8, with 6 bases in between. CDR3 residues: CASSLSGYEQFF. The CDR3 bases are TGTGCCAGCAGTTTATCAGGGTATGAGCAGTTCTTC.

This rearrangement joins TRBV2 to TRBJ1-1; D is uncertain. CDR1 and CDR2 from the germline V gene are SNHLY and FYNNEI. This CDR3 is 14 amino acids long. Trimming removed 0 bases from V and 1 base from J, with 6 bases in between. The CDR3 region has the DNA TGTGCCAGCAGTGAAGCACCCCAGAACACTGAAGCTTTCTTT. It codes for CASSEAPQNTEAFF. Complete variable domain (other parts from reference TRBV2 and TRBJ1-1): EPEVTQTPSHQVTQMGQEVILRCVPISNHLYFYWYRQILGQKVEFLVSFYNNEISEKSEIFDDQFSVERPDGSNFTLKIRSTKLEDSAMYFCASSEAPQNTEAFFGQGTRLTVV.

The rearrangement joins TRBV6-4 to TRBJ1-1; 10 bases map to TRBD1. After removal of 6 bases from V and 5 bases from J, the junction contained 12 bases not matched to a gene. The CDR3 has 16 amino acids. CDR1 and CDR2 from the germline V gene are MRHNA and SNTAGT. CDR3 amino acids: CASRPSTGGTSTEAFF. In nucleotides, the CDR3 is TGTGCCAGCAGGCCTTCGACAGGGGGCACGTCGACTGAAGCTTTCTTT.

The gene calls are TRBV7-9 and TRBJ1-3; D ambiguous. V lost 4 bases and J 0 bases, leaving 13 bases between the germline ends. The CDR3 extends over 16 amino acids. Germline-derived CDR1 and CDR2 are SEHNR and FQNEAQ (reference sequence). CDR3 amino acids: CASSSTGPVSGNTIYF. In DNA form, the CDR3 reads TGTGCCAGCAGCTCAACTGGACCTGTCTCTGGAAACACCATATATTTT.

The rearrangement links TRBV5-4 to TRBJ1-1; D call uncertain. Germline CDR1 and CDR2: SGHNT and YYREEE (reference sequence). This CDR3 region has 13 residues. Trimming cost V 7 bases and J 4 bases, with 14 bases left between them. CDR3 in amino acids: CASRPVGLTEAFF. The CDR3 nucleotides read TGTGCCAGCCGGCCTGTTGGGCTCACTGAAGCTTTCTTT.

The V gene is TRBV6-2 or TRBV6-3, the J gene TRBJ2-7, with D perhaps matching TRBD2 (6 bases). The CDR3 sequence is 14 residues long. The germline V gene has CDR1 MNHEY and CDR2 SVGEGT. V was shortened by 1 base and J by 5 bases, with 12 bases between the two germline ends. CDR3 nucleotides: TGTGCCAGCAGTTACTGGGGGGACCAGGACGAGCAGTACTTC. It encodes CASSYWGDQDEQYF.

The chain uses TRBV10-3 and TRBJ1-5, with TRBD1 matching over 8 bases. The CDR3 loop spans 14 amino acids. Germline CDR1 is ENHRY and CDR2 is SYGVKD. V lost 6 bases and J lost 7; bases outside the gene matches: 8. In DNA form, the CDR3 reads TGTGCCATCAGAGACGACAGGGGTTACCAGCCCCAGCATTTT. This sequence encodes CAIRDDRGYQPQHF.

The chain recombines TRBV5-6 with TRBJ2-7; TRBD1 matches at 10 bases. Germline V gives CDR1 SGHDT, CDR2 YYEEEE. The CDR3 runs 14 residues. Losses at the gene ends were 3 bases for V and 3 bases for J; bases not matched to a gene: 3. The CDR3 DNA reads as TGTGCCAGCAGCTACCGGGACAGGGGCTACGAGCAGTACTTC. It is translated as CASSYRDRGYEQYF.

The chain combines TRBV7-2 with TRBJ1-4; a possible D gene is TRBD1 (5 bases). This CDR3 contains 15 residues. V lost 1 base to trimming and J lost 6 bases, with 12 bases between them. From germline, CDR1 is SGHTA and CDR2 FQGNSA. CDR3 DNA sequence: TGTGCCAGCAGCTTAGTAAGGGGTTCATATGAAAAACTGTTTTTT. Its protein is CASSLVRGSYEKLFF.

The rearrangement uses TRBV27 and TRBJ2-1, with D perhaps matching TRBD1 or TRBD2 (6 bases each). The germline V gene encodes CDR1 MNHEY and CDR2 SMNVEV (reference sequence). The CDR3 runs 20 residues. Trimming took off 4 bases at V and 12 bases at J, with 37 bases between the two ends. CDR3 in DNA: TGTGCCAGCAGTTCCTCAACCTTTACCCGGCTAGGGGGGATGGTATGGGGGCAGTTCTTC. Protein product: CASSSSTFTRLGGMVWGQFF.

DNA of the CDR3: TGTGCCAGCAGAGTCTCCCAAGAGACCCAGTACTTC. It translates to CASRVSQETQYF. The chain employs TRBV2 and TRBJ2-5, with unresolved D. V dropped 6 bases and J dropped 1 base, with 6 bases sitting between them. The CDR3 is made up of 12 amino acids. Germline lookup yields CDR1 SNHLY and CDR2 FYNNEI.

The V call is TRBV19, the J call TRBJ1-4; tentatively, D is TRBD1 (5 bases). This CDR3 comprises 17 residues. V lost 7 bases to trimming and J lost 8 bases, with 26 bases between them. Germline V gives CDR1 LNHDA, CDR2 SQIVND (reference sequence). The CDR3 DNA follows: TGTGCCAGTACCTCCCGCTTCGACGGGGGACTATCAGAAAAACTGTTTTTT. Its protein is CASTSRFDGGLSEKLFF.

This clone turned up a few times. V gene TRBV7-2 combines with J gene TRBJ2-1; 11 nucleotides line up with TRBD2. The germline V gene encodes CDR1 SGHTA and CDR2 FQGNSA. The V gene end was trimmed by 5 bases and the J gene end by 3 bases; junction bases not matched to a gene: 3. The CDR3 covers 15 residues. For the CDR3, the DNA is TGTGCCAGCAGCATGGGACTAGCGGTCTACAATGAGCAGTTCTTC. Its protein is CASSMGLAVYNEQFF.

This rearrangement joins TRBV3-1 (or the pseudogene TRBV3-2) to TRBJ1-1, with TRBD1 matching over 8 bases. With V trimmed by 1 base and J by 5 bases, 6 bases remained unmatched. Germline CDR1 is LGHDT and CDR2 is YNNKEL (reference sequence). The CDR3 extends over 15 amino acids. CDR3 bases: TGTGCCAGCAGCCAAGCATCAGGGGGCAGGACTGAAGCTTTCTTT. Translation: CASSQASGGRTEAFF.

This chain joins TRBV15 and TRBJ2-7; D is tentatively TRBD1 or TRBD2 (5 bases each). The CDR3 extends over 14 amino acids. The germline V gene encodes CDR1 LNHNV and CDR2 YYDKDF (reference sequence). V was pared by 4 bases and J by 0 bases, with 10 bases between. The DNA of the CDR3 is TGTGCCACCAGCATGGGTGGGGGCTCCTACGAGCAGTACTTC. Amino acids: CATSMGGGSYEQYF.

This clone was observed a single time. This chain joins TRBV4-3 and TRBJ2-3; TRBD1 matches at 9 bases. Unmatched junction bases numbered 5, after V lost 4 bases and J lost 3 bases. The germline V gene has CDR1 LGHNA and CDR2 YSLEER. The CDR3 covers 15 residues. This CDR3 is CASSLGTGNTDTQYF. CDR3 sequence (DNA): TGCGCCAGCAGCCTCGGGACAGGGAATACAGATACGCAGTATTTT.

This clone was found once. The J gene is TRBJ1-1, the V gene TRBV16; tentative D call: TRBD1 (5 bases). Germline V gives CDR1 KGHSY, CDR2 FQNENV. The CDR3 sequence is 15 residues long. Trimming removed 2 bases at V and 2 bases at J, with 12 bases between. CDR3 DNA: TGTGCCAGCAGCCAAAGGGGCAGTAAAAACACTGAAGCTTTCTTT. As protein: CASSQRGSKNTEAFF.

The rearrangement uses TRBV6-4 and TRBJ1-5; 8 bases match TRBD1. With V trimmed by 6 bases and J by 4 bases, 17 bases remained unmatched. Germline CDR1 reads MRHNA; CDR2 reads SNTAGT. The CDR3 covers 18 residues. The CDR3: CASRWDRHESWTNQPQHF. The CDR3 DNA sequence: TGTGCCAGCAGGTGGGACAGGCACGAGTCCTGGACTAATCAGCCCCAGCATTTT.

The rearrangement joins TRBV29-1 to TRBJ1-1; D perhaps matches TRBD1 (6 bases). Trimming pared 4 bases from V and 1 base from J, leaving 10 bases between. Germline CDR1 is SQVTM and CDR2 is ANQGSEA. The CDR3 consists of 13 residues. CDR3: CSVGAGANTEAFF. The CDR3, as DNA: TGCAGCGTTGGGGCAGGGGCGAACACTGAAGCTTTCTTT. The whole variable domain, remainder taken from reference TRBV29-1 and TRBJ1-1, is SAVISQKPSRDICQRGTSLTIQCQVDSQVTMMFWYRQQPGQSLTLIATANQGSEATYESGFVIDKFPISRPNLTFSTLTVSNMSPEDSSIYLCSVGAGANTEAFFGQGTRLTVV.

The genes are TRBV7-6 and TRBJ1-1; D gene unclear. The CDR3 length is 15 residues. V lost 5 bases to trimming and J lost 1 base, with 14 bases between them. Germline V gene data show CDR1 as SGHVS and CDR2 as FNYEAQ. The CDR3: CASSVDPGTNTEAFF. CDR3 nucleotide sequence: TGTGCCAGCAGCGTAGACCCCGGCACGAACACTGAAGCTTTCTTT.

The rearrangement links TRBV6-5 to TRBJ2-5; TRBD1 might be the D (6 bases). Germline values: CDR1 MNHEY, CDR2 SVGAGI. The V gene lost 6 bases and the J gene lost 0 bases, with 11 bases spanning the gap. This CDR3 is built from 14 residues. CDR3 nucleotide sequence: TGTGCCAGCAGCCGTACAGGGTACCAAGAGACCCAGTACTTC. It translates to CASSRTGYQETQYF.

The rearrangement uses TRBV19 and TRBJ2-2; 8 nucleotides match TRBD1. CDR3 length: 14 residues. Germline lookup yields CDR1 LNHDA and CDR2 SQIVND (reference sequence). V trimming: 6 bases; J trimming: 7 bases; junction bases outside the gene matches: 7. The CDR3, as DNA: TGTGCCAGTAGCCGACAGGGGCTGGACGGGGAGCTGTTTTTT. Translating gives CASSRQGLDGELFF.

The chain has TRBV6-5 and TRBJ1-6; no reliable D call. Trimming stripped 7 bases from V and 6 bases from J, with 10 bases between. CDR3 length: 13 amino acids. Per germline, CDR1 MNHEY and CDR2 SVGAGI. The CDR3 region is CASIRQVNSPLHF. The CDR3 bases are TGTGCCAGCATTCGTCAGGTTAATTCACCCCTCCACTTT.

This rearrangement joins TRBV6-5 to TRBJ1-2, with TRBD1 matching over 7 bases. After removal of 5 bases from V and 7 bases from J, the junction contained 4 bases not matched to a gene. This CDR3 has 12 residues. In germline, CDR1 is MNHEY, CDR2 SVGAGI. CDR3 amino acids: CASSQTGIGYTF. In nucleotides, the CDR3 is TGTGCCAGCAGTCAGACAGGGATTGGCTACACCTTC.

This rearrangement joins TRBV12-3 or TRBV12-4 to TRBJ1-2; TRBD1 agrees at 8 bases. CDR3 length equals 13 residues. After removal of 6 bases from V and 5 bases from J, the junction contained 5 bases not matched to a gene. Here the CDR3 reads CASSGDRGYGYTF. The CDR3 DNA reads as TGTGCCAGCAGCGGAGACAGGGGATATGGCTACACCTTC.

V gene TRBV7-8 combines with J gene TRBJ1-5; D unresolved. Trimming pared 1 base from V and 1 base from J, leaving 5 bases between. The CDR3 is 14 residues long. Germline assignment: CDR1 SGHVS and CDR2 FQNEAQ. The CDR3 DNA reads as TGTGCCAGCAGCTTAGGGCAGAGCAATCAGCCCCAGCATTTT. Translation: CASSLGQSNQPQHF.